This entry concerns a single T cell receptor beta chain. Here immunoSEQ multiplex PCR was the method, and the copy in TCRdb shows in-frame clones only, minus some. The data hold over 130,000 clones, with approximately 83% observed a single time. The data were obtained in a study of blood T cell repertoires in COVID-19. Trimming cost V 5 bases and J 4 bases, with 21 bases left between them. Germline V CDR1 and CDR2: SGHDT, YYEEEE. The length of the CDR3 is 16 residues. V usage is TRBV5-6 and J usage is TRBJ1-2; D is uncertain. Material for sequencing was peripheral blood. The receptor was derived from a human donor in a cohort sampled during active COVID-19. Here the CDR3 DNA reads TGTGCCAGCAGTCGCACCGGTACGGGAGATATCTATGGCTACACCTTC. Translation: CASSRTGTGDIYGYTF.